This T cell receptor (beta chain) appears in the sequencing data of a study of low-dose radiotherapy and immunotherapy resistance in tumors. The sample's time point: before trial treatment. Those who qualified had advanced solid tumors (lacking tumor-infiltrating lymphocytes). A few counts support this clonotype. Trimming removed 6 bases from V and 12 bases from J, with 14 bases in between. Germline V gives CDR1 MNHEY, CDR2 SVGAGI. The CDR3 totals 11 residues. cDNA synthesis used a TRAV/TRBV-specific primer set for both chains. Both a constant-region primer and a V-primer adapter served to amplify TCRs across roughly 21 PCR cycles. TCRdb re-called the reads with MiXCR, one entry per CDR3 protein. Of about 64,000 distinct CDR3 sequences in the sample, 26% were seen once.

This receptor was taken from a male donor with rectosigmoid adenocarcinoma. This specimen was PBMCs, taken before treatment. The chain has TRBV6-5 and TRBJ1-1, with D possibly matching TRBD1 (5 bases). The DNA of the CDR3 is TGTGCCAGCAGCGGGCAGTGGGGGACTTTCTTT. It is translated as CASSGQWGTFF.